This T cell receptor (beta chain) originates from a study of regulatory T cells in long-lasting Graves disease. From germline, CDR1 is MDHEN and CDR2 SYDVKM. The CDR3 totals 14 residues. The time point here: persistent/refractory GD, antithyroid drugs over 5 years with positive TRAb. There was RNA extracted from PBMCs, and the TCR library was made from it. Study-level results: Patients with persistent disease showed a bias toward TRBV28, TRBJ1-2 and TRBJ2-5. Only a small sample size was used, which may have cut accuracy.

The TCR beta library used iRepertoire HTBI primers with Arm-PCR amplification of CDR3. TCRdb called the multiplex PCR reads again in MiXCR, with one record for every CDR3 protein. This sample has hundreds of thousands of distinct CDR3 sequences; over 20% occur once, and the top ten carry about 13%. A word on this clonotype: Its target is not known. Since a much larger clone is just one base distant, this may be a read error.

This receptor was identified in a female donor with Graves disease. The chain carries TRBV28 and TRBJ2-7, with D perhaps matching TRBD1 (6 bases). The sample here was peripheral blood mononuclear cells (PBMCs), taken when the disease was refractory, from a patient treated with antithyroid drugs. CDR3 nucleotides: TGTGCCTGCAGCTTCCCGGGACAAACCTACGAGCAGTACTTC. Translated, it gives CACSFPGQTYEQYF.